Presented here are 12 T cell receptor beta chains from one specimen sequenced in a study of CD8+ T cells in alopecia areata. Extraction and reverse transcription of RNA yielded cDNA as the sequencing template. The protocol was immunoSEQ multiplex PCR, while the TCRdb copy is restricted to in-frame clones and leaves out a portion. In the table there are some 100,000 clones, roughly 56% of which are singletons. Treatment specified: oral pan-JAK inhibitor, 5-10 mg twice daily. This material consisted of CD8+ T cells sorted from blood, taken between weeks 55 and 65, from a patient treated with tofacitinib. The receptors shown here come from a human donor with alopecia areata.

V and J are TRBV7-9 and TRBJ2-1; no firm D call. Germline CDR1 and CDR2: SEHNR and FQNEAQ (reference sequence). V was clipped by 7 bases and J by 8 bases, with 12 bases between them. The CDR3 spans 12 residues. The CDR3 DNA reads TGTGCCAGCACCACTACGCACGATGAGCAGTTCTTC. Amino acid sequence: CASTTTHDEQFF.

This clone was detected only once. V usage is TRBV5-6 and J usage is TRBJ2-5, with D possibly matching TRBD2 (6 bases). From germline, CDR1 is SGHDT and CDR2 YYEEEE. CDR3 length equals 17 residues. V was clipped by 3 bases and J by 2 bases, with 20 bases between them. The CDR3 coding sequence is TGTGCCAGCAGCTGGGGGGTCGGCACGACAATACAAGAGACCCAGTACTTC. This sequence encodes CASSWGVGTTIQETQYF.

The rearrangement links TRBV4-1 to TRBJ2-1; D gene uncertain. CDR3 length: 12 residues. The germline V and J ends were trimmed by 3 bases and 6 bases, with 6 bases remaining between them. Germline V gene sequence: CDR1 MGHRA, CDR2 YSYEKL. The CDR3 DNA is TGCGCCAGCAGCCACCCGATCAATGAGCAGTTCTTC. Amino acids: CASSHPINEQFF.

This clone was found a few times. The rearrangement uses TRBV29-1 and TRBJ2-7; 9 bases align to TRBD1. In germline, CDR1 is SQVTM, CDR2 ANQGSEA. The trim removed 8 bases at V and 0 bases at J, leaving 5 bases unmatched. CDR3 length: 13 amino acids. The CDR3 sequence is CSSRDRDSYEQYF. In DNA, the CDR3 is TGCAGCAGCCGGGACAGGGACTCCTACGAGCAGTACTTC.

Worth noting for this clone: Other nucleotide sequences from this sample produce the same CDR3. The chain has TRBV5-6 and TRBJ2-1; D not certain. The CDR3 is made up of 10 amino acids. Deletions cut 4 bases from V and 10 bases from J, with 6 bases between. From germline, CDR1 is SGHDT and CDR2 YYEEEE. The CDR3 spells CASSGTEQFF. In DNA form, the CDR3 reads TGTGCCAGCAGCGGCACCGAGCAGTTCTTC.

This chain joins TRBV4-1 and TRBJ2-7; D remains unclear. V lost 2 bases to trimming and J lost 2 bases, with 10 bases between them. The length of the CDR3 is 14 residues. Germline V CDR1 and CDR2: MGHRA, YSYEKL. CDR3 in amino acids: CASSQLTSTYEQYF. CDR3 coding DNA: TGCGCCAGCAGCCAACTCACCTCTACCTACGAGCAGTACTTC.

This clone occurred a few times. The chain joins TRBV4-1 to TRBJ1-1; the D gene is possibly TRBD1 (5 bases). Germline CDR1 is MGHRA and CDR2 is YSYEKL. CDR3 size: 16 residues. Trimming stripped 1 base from V and 0 bases from J, with 12 bases between. CDR3 nucleotides: TGCGCCAGCAGCCAAGGGTGGGGCAGGATGAACACTGAAGCTTTCTTT. Its translation is CASSQGWGRMNTEAFF.

The chain links TRBV11-2 to TRBJ1-1; the D is unclear. V lost 4 bases, J lost 12 bases, and 15 bases lay in between. CDR3 size: 12 residues. Germline CDR1 and CDR2: SGHAT and FQNNGV. As DNA, the CDR3 is TGTGCCAGCAGCTCTTATCCTGGAGGGACTTTCTTT. Protein: CASSSYPGGTFF.

The genes are TRBV11-2 and TRBJ2-3, with D possibly TRBD1 on 7 matching bases. The V gene's germline CDR1 is SGHAT and CDR2 FQNNGV. The CDR3 sequence is 13 residues long. Trimming removed 7 bases from V and 4 bases from J, with 12 bases in between. DNA of the CDR3: TGTGCCAGCAAGGAGGGGGCTGCAGATACGCAGTATTTT. Translated: CASKEGAADTQYF.

The V gene is TRBV13, the J gene TRBJ1-1, with unresolved D. The CDR3 runs to 14 residues. Trimming pared 4 bases from V and 2 bases from J, leaving 11 bases between. CDR1 is PRHDT and CDR2 is FYEKMQ in the germline V gene (reference sequence). The CDR3 sequence: CASSWARPNTEAFF. The CDR3 bases are TGTGCCAGCAGCTGGGCGAGACCCAACACTGAAGCTTTCTTT.

This chain links TRBV7-9 with TRBJ2-3; TRBD1 agrees at 8 bases. The CDR3 has 16 amino acids. Germline-derived CDR1 and CDR2 are SEHNR and FQNEAQ (reference sequence). J lost 3 bases, V lost 1 base, and 6 bases had no gene match. Written as DNA, the CDR3 is TGTGCCAGCAGCTTAGAAGACAGGGGATTGACAGATACGCAGTATTTT. Residues: CASSLEDRGLTDTQYF.

The chain recombines TRBV30 with TRBJ2-1, with a possible D match to TRBD1 (6 bases). This CDR3 comprises 12 residues. Germline assignment: CDR1 GTSNPN and CDR2 SVGIG (reference sequence). V lost 4 bases, J lost 4 bases, and 8 bases lay in between. The CDR3 DNA sequence: TGTGCCTGGAATACAGGGTACAATGAGCAGTTCTTC. Translating gives CAWNTGYNEQFF.